A selection of T cell receptor beta chains follows, all from one sample in a study of blood T cell repertoires in COVID-19. Clones were sequenced by immunoSEQ multiplex PCR, and TCRdb holds only the in-frame ones, with some missing. The table lists 200,000 to 250,000 clones, approximately 84% of them singletons, with about 2% in the top ten. The specimen sequenced was PBMCs or T cells enriched from blood (not recorded which). These receptors were collected from a man between 60 and 75 years old who had recovered from COVID-19. CDR3s include the opening cysteine and the closing phenylalanine or tryptophan. Each record gives: J gene, V gene, D gene, clone size, CDR3 DNA, CDR3 protein. The D gene is left open where the match is weak. Only part of the rows carry a size: once, few, many, or a class if the clone is expanded.

TRBJ1-6 TRBV3-1/TRBV3-2 NA NA TGTGCCAGCAGCCAGTCTAGTAATTCACCCCTCCACTTT CASSQSSNSPLHF
TRBJ1-1 TRBV29-1 NA NA TGCCTGGGGGGGGACGGAGACACTGAAGCTTTCTTT CLGGDGDTEAFF
TRBJ2-5 TRBV23-1 NA many TGCGCCAGCAGTCAGGCCTACCCCCGGAGAACGGAGACCCAGTACTTC CASSQAYPRRTETQYF
TRBJ1-1 TRBV12-3/TRBV12-4 NA NA TGTGCCAGCAGTTTACAAGAGGGCCGGCGGGCTTTCTTT CASSLQEGRRAFF
TRBJ2-1 TRBV7-6 TRBD2 NA TGTGCCAGCAGCTTACCCGGGGGGAGGAATTCCAATGAGCAGTTCTTC CASSLPGGRNSNEQFF
TRBJ2-3 TRBV10-3 TRBD1 NA TGTGCCATCAGTGGAACAGGGGGCGCAGATACGCAGTATTTT CAISGTGGADTQYF
TRBJ1-5 TRBV19 TRBD1 NA TGTGCCAGTAGTATACTGTTTACAGGGGGCGATCAGCCCCAGCATTTT CASSILFTGGDQPQHF
TRBJ1-2 TRBV19 NA once TGTGCCACTAACAAGGAGGGAAGGAACTATGGCTACACCTTC CATNKEGRNYGYTF
TRBJ1-4 TRBV19 NA NA TGTGCCAGTAGTATTCAGGCCGAGAATGAAAAACTGTTTTTT CASSIQAENEKLFF
TRBJ1-2 TRBV5-6 NA NA TGTGCCAGCAGCTTGGCCTTGCAGGGCTATGGCTACACCTTC CASSLALQGYGYTF
TRBJ2-1 TRBV19 TRBD2 NA TGTGCCAGTAGCCCGGGACTAGCGGGGGGCGGTAATGAGCAGTTCTTC CASSPGLAGGGNEQFF
TRBJ1-2 TRBV25-1 NA NA TGTGCCAGCAGTGAACCCGCGGCAGCTAACTATGGCTACACCTTC CASSEPAAANYGYTF
TRBJ2-7 TRBV2 NA once TGTGCCAGCACCAAAGACTCCCGCCCCCCTTACGAGCAGTACTTC CASTKDSRPPYEQYF
TRBJ1-3 TRBV7-6 NA NA TGTGCCAGCAGCTTTTTTTCGCAAACCACTAGCTCTGGAAACACCATATATTTT CASSFFSQTTSSGNTIYF
TRBJ1-2 TRBV14 TRBD1 NA TGTGCCAGCAGCCAAGATTACGGGACAGGATACACCTTC CASSQDYGTGYTF
TRBJ1-1 TRBV11-2 NA NA TGTGCCAGCGACGCGGTGGGGGCGGCTTTCTTT CASDAVGAAFF
TRBJ2-7 TRBV3-1/TRBV3-2 NA NA TGTGCCAGCAGCCAAGTGGCTTGGGAGCAGTACTTC CASSQVAWEQYF
TRBJ2-4 TRBV19 NA NA TGTGCCAGTAGTATTCTAGGAGGCTCAGGAGCCAAAAACATTCAGTACTTC CASSILGGSGAKNIQYF
TRBJ2-3 TRBV6-1 TRBD2 NA TGTGCCAGCAGTGACACTCGACTAGCGGGGGCCCGGACAGATACGCAGTATTTT CASSDTRLAGARTDTQYF
TRBJ1-1 TRBV7-9 NA once TGTGCCAGCAGCCAGGCGGGACCCCGAGGTGTGAACACTGAAGCTTTCTTT CASSQAGPRGVNTEAFF
TRBJ2-2 TRBV24-1 TRBD1 NA TGTGCCACCAGTGATTCGGGGACAGGGGTCACCGGGGAGCTGTTTTTT CATSDSGTGVTGELFF
TRBJ1-1 TRBV5-6 NA NA TGTGTCAGCAGCTTGGTGACAGTAAACACTGAAGCTTTCTTT CVSSLVTVNTEAFF
TRBJ1-3 TRBV10-3 NA NA TGTGCCATCAGTGAGGGAGTCCGCTCTGGAAACACCATATATTTT CAISEGVRSGNTIYF
TRBJ2-6 TRBV9 TRBD1 NA TGTGCCAGCAGCTTACAGGGGGCCATGCCCTCTGGGGCCAACGTCCTGACTTTC CASSLQGAMPSGANVLTF
TRBJ1-2 TRBV4-1 NA NA TGCGCCAGCAGCCGGGAAACCGGGGGGGGCTACACCTTC CASSRETGGGYTF
TRBJ2-1 TRBV3-1/TRBV3-2 NA NA TGTGCCAGCAGCCAACCCGACAGCCTAACCTCCTACAATGAGCAGTTCTTC CASSQPDSLTSYNEQFF
TRBJ1-6 TRBV9 TRBD1 few TGTGCCAGCAGCGAGGGACAGGGGCTTTCAGGGTCACCCCTCCACTTT CASSEGQGLSGSPLHF
TRBJ2-5 TRBV10-3 TRBD2 NA TGTGCCATCAGTGAGAGGATAGCGGGGGAAGAGACCCAGTACTTC CAISERIAGEETQYF
TRBJ1-2 TRBV6-6 TRBD1 NA TGTGCCAGCAGACAACAGGGGGCGGGTGGCTACACCTTC CASRQQGAGGYTF
TRBJ1-3 TRBV7-2 NA NA TGTGCCAGCAGCCGGGGGACCGACTCTGGAAACACCATATATTTT CASSRGTDSGNTIYF
TRBJ2-3 TRBV5-1 TRBD2 NA TGCGCCAGCAGCCCCGGGGGGAGCACAGATACGCAGTATTTT CASSPGGSTDTQYF
TRBJ2-1 TRBV2 TRBD2 NA TGTGCCAGCAGGGCGGGGGGCCAGGGAGCCTACAATGAGCAGTTCTTC CASRAGGQGAYNEQFF
TRBJ2-3 TRBV6-6 TRBD2 NA TGTGCCAGCAGTCCGACCTTAGCGGGGGGAAACACAGATACGCAGTATTTT CASSPTLAGGNTDTQYF
TRBJ1-5 TRBV19 NA NA TGTGCCAGTAGTATTCTGGGAGCTGAGGGCAATCAGCCCCAGCATTTT CASSILGAEGNQPQHF
TRBJ1-5 TRBV19 TRBD1 once TGTGCCAGTAGTATTCGGTCAGGGGGTCAGCCCCAGCATTTT CASSIRSGGQPQHF
TRBJ1-5 TRBV24-1 NA NA TGTGCCACCAGTGATGGGGGGAGGCCCCAGCATTTT CATSDGGRPQHF
TRBJ1-1 TRBV19 NA NA TGTGCCAGCCGTGGGCGCACTGAAGCTTTCTTT CASRGRTEAFF
TRBJ2-3 TRBV3-1/TRBV3-2 NA NA TGTGCCAGCAGCCAGGGACCGAACAGGGTTTTCACAGATACGCAGTATTTT CASSQGPNRVFTDTQYF
TRBJ2-2 TRBV7-3 TRBD1 NA TGTGCCAGCAGCCTAGGGGGCAGTGGGTCCGGGGAGCTGTTTTTT CASSLGGSGSGELFF
TRBJ1-1 TRBV9 NA NA TGTGCCAGCAGCGTCGGTCCTGACACTGAAGCTTTCTTT CASSVGPDTEAFF
TRBJ2-3 TRBV9 TRBD1 once TGTGCCAGCAGCTCCAAAGGGACAGGGGTTCCAGATACGCAGTATTTT CASSSKGTGVPDTQYF
TRBJ1-5 TRBV10-3 NA NA TGTGCCATCAGTGAGTCAGGACGGGGGGGAAATCAGCCCCAGCATTTT CAISESGRGGNQPQHF